This paragraph covers one T cell receptor (beta chain) sequence. The antigen remains undetermined. The data originate from a study of shared clonotypes between healthy human individuals. Findings and limits, study-wide: Relative to memory subsets, naive subsets generally showed larger estimated richness. There were few donors, and this limited the genetic and exposure-history diversity represented. Some clonotypes were shared by all four sorted-subset donors, while others were not shared. The non-shared ones had lower generation probabilities than the shared ones.

The repertoire was sequenced with immunoSEQ multiplex PCR; TCRdb's copy has only in-frame clones and lacks some. Of 2 million to 2.5 million clones listed, 92% are singletons. CDR1 and CDR2 (germline): MNHEY, SVGAGI. Trimming shortened V by 0 bases and J by 7 bases, and 10 bases separated the two germline ends. CDR3 length equals 14 residues. The chain is built from TRBV6-5 and TRBJ2-4; D gene uncertain. Material: naive CD4+ T cells from PBMCs. Subset indicated: CD45RA+ positively selected. This TCR was recovered from a man between 18 and 35 years old in good health. Some clones in this sample may be carry-over from other donors' samples. DNA of the CDR3: TGTGCCAGCAGTTACTCTGGGCAAGGCAACATTCAGTACTTC. This gives the protein CASSYSGQGNIQYF.